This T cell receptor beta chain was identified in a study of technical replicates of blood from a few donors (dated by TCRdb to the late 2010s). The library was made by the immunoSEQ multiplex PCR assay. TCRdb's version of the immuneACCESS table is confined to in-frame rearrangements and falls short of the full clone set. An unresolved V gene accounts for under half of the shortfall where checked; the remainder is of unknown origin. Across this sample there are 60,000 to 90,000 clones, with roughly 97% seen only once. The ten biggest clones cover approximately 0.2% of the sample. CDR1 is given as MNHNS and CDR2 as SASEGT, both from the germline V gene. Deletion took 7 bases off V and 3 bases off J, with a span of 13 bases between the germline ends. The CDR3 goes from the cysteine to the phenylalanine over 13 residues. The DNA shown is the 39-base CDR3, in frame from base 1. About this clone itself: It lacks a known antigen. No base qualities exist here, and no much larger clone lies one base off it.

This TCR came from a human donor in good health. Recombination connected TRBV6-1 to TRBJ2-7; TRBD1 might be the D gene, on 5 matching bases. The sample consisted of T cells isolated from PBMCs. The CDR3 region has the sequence CASNNRNLYEQYF. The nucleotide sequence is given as TGTGCCAGCAACAACAGGAACCTCTACGAGCAGTACTTC.